These 25 T cell receptor beta chains came from one sample sequenced in a study of CD8+ T cells in alopecia areata. Extracted RNA was reverse transcribed, and the resulting cDNA served as sequencing template. Here immunoSEQ multiplex PCR was the method, and the copy in TCRdb shows in-frame clones only, minus some. The profile covers 95,000 to 120,000 clones, with roughly 59% appearing a single time and 20% to 25% taken by the ten largest. The specimen sequenced was CD8+ T cells sorted from blood. Receptors were obtained from a human donor in good health.

V gene TRBV9 combines with J gene TRBJ2-1, with a tentative D call TRBD1 (5 bases). In germline, CDR1 is SGDLS, CDR2 YYNGEE. Trimming stripped 0 bases from V and 4 bases from J, with 11 bases between. The CDR3 length is 15 residues. The CDR3 nucleotides are TGTGCCAGCAGCGTAGATGTGGGGCGGTACAATGAGCAGTTCTTC. It yields the protein CASSVDVGRYNEQFF.

This clone came up a few times. V is TRBV7-9 and J is TRBJ2-1; 7 bases fit TRBD1. The CDR3 extends over 12 amino acids. CDR1 SEHNR and CDR2 FQNEAQ come from the germline V gene (reference sequence). J was trimmed by 7 bases and V by 5 bases; bases with no gene match: 2. The CDR3 nucleotides are TGTGCCAGCAGCCTGACAGGGAATGAGCAGTTCTTC. This sequence encodes CASSLTGNEQFF.

J is TRBJ2-7 and V is TRBV19; 7 bases map to TRBD2. Germline loops: CDR1 LNHDA, CDR2 SQIVND (reference sequence). J gave up 2 bases and V 8 bases, and 6 bases lay outside the gene matches. The CDR3 runs to 13 residues. The CDR3 DNA follows: TGTGCCAGTTCAGCGGGGAGAACCTACGAGCAGTACTTC. This sequence encodes CASSAGRTYEQYF.

Here the CDR3 reads CASSHGVIGLASQETQYF. The CDR3 DNA sequence: TGTGCCAGCAGCCACGGGGTCATTGGACTAGCGTCCCAAGAGACCCAGTACTTC. This sequence joins TRBV7-2 and TRBJ2-5, with 9 bases identical to TRBD2. The trim removed 5 bases at V and 1 base at J, leaving 14 bases unmatched. The CDR3 has 18 residues. Germline V gives CDR1 SGHTA, CDR2 FQGNSA.

The chain links TRBV9 to TRBJ1-1, with TRBD1 identical over 8 bases. Germline CDR1 reads SGDLS; CDR2 reads YYNGEE. The V gene end was trimmed by 0 bases and the J gene end by 1 base; junction bases not matched to a gene: 2. The CDR3 spans 15 residues. CDR3 DNA: TGTGCCAGCAGCGTAGGGGGACAGGAGAACACTGAAGCTTTCTTT. Amino acid sequence: CASSVGGQENTEAFF.

The rearrangement joins TRBV29-1 to TRBJ2-1; tentatively, D is TRBD2 (6 bases). This CDR3 has 15 residues. The germline V gene has CDR1 SQVTM and CDR2 ANQGSEA. The V end lost 2 bases, the J end lost 9 bases, and 20 bases lay between the germline ends. In DNA, the CDR3 is TGCAGCGTTGAATCTCCCGGGGGAGGACGGAGTGAGCAGTTCTTC. It is translated as CSVESPGGGRSEQFF.

This chain connects TRBV15 to TRBJ1-2, with a possible D match to TRBD1 (5 bases). Deletions cut 6 bases from V and 3 bases from J, with 17 bases between. This CDR3 contains 15 residues. The germline CDR1 and CDR2 sequences are LNHNV and YYDKDF (reference sequence). The DNA of the CDR3 is TGTGCCACCAGTTCCGGGACCGTTGGTGACTATGGCTACACCTTC. This translates into CATSSGTVGDYGYTF.

There are a few counts of this clone. This chain uses TRBV5-8 with TRBJ2-3; D might be TRBD1 or TRBD2, each matching 5 bases. Per germline, CDR1 SGHTS and CDR2 YDEGEE. Trimming took 5 bases from V and 0 from J, leaving 22 bases between them. CDR3 length: 18 amino acids. The CDR3 DNA sequence: TGTGCCAGCAGACCTACTAGGGGCCCGCAATTAAGCACAGATACGCAGTATTTT. Protein sequence: CASRPTRGPQLSTDTQYF.

This clone was observed a few times. CDR3 bases: TGTGCCAGCAGTATGACAGGCGCCTTGAACACTGAAGCTTTCTTT. It codes for CASSMTGALNTEAFF. The V and J genes are TRBV6-5 and TRBJ1-1; D perhaps matches TRBD1 (6 bases). V lost 5 bases to trimming and J lost 0 bases, with 13 bases between them. This CDR3 spans 15 amino acids. CDR1 is MNHEY, CDR2 SVGAGI, per germline.

The genes are TRBV2 and TRBJ2-7; perhaps TRBD2 as D (5 bases). The CDR3 is made up of 13 amino acids. Germline loops: CDR1 SNHLY, CDR2 FYNNEI. Trimming took off 7 bases at V and 1 base at J, with 11 bases between the two ends. Here the CDR3 DNA reads TGTGCCAGCATTGCGAGGGATTCCTACGAGCAGTACTTC. This gives the protein CASIARDSYEQYF. Full variable domain (outside the CDR3, taken from reference TRBV2 and TRBJ2-7): EPEVTQTPSHQVTQMGQEVILRCVPISNHLYFYWYRQILGQKVEFLVSFYNNEISEKSEIFDDQFSVERPDGSNFTLKIRSTKLEDSAMYFCASIARDSYEQYFGPGTRLTVT.

The chain links TRBV6-5 to TRBJ1-1; weak D call: TRBD1 (5 bases). The ends were cut back, 0 bases at V and 6 bases at J, with 8 bases in the middle. Germline CDR1 and CDR2: MNHEY and SVGAGI. This CDR3 comprises 13 residues. As DNA, the CDR3 is TGTGCCAGCAGTTACTCGGACATCGCTGAAGCTTTCTTT. Its protein product is CASSYSDIAEAFF.

This chain uses TRBV29-1 with TRBJ2-1, with D unclear. This CDR3 has 12 amino acids. V lost 3 bases, J lost 3 bases, and 6 bases lay in between. CDR1 and CDR2 from the germline V gene are SQVTM and ANQGSEA. CDR3 DNA sequence: TGCAGCGTTGACTCAGGCTACAATGAGCAGTTCTTC. Its protein product is CSVDSGYNEQFF.

This clone was picked up a small number of times. The J gene is TRBJ2-6, the V gene TRBV4-3; TRBD1 agrees at 9 bases. CDR3 length equals 18 residues. CDR1 and CDR2 from the germline V gene are LGHNA and YSLEER. J lost 0 bases, V lost 8 bases, and 11 bases had no gene match. The CDR3 spells CASGGPGQGLSGANVLTF. The DNA of the CDR3 is TGCGCCAGCGGGGGGCCGGGACAGGGCCTCTCTGGGGCCAACGTCCTGACTTTC.

V is TRBV30 and J is TRBJ2-1, with 15 bases aligning to TRBD2. CDR3 length: 14 amino acids. Trimming removed 7 bases from V and 6 bases from J; junction bases left unmatched: 4. CDR1 and CDR2 from the germline V gene are GTSNPN and SVGIG (reference sequence). CDR3 amino acids: CASAGLAGGNEQFF. Written as DNA, the CDR3 is TGTGCCTCTGCGGGACTAGCGGGGGGCAATGAGCAGTTCTTC.

CDR3 loop: CASSVGTSGGIYEQYF. The CDR3 DNA sequence: TGTGCCAGCAGCGTGGGGACTAGCGGGGGAATCTACGAGCAGTACTTC. This rearrangement joins TRBV9 to TRBJ2-7; the match to TRBD2 covers 14 bases. CDR3 size: 16 residues. J gave up 3 bases and V 2 bases, and 4 bases lay outside the gene matches. The germline gives CDR1 SGDLS, CDR2 YYNGEE.

The chain links TRBV6-1 to TRBJ2-2; D unresolved. With 6 bases removed from V and 3 bases from J, the gap between germline ends came to 14 bases. Germline V CDR1 and CDR2: MNHNS, SASEGT. The CDR3 is 15 residues long. The CDR3 coding sequence is TGTGCCAGCAGCCTACTAACCTCGGACACCGGGGAGCTGTTTTTT. Protein sequence: CASSLLTSDTGELFF.

The chain has TRBV30 and TRBJ2-5; 7 bases match TRBD1. This CDR3 is 13 amino acids long. Germline loops: CDR1 GTSNPN, CDR2 SVGIG (reference sequence). Losses at the gene ends were 5 bases for V and 3 bases for J; bases not matched to a gene: 6. The CDR3 protein is CAWLRGTEETQYF. CDR3 nucleotides: TGTGCCTGGTTACGAGGGACAGAAGAGACCCAGTACTTC. Drawing the rest from reference TRBV30 and TRBJ2-5, the complete variable domain is SQTIHQWPATLVQPVGSPLSLECTVEGTSNPNLYWYRQAAGRGLQLLFYSVGIGQISSEVPQNLSASRPQDRQFILSSKKLLLSDSGFYLCAWLRGTEETQYFGPGTRLLVL.

The V call is TRBV9, the J call TRBJ2-1, with 7 bases fitting TRBD2. The V segment lost 0 bases and the J segment 6 bases; nucleotides outside the gene matches: 6. The CDR3 length is 15 residues. In germline, CDR1 is SGDLS, CDR2 YYNGEE. The CDR3 bases are TGTGCCAGCAGCGTAGAGAGCGGGGCGCTCAATGAGCAGTTCTTC. Amino acid sequence: CASSVESGALNEQFF.

The chain has TRBV7-9 and TRBJ1-2; TRBD1 is a possible D gene (5 bases). Per the germline V gene, CDR1 is SEHNR and CDR2 is FQNEAQ (reference sequence). The CDR3 contains 13 residues. Trimming stripped 0 bases from V and 5 bases from J, with 7 bases between. As DNA, the CDR3 is TGTGCCAGCAGCTTAGCTACAGGTTATGGCTACACCTTC. Its translation: CASSLATGYGYTF.

This clone was recorded a few times. The rearrangement links TRBV27 to TRBJ2-7; D assignment may be TRBD1 or TRBD2 (6 bases each). This CDR3 region has 15 residues. The V gene's germline CDR1 is MNHEY and CDR2 SMNVEV (reference sequence). The ends were cut back, 5 bases at V and 6 bases at J, with 20 bases in the middle. Here the CDR3 reads CASSGTGAVGREQYF. CDR3 DNA: TGTGCCAGCAGTGGAACGGGGGCGGTGGGACGCGAGCAGTACTTC.

The chain couples TRBV6-6 to TRBJ1-2, with D hard to call. Trimming cost V 2 bases and J 4 bases, with 17 bases left between them. The CDR3 is 16 amino acids. Germline CDR1 is MNHNY and CDR2 is SVGAGI (reference sequence). The CDR3 here is CASSYQIIFPGYGYTF. The CDR3 DNA reads as TGTGCCAGCAGTTACCAGATTATATTCCCAGGCTATGGCTACACCTTC.

The chain employs TRBV9 and TRBJ1-1; the match to TRBD1 covers 7 bases. The CDR3 is 15 amino acids. V shed 3 bases and J 0 bases; nucleotides not matched to a gene: 5. From germline, CDR1 is SGDLS and CDR2 YYNGEE. This chain's CDR3 is CASSAQDRLNTEAFF. Here the CDR3 DNA reads TGTGCCAGCAGCGCTCAGGACAGGTTGAACACTGAAGCTTTCTTT.

This chain joins TRBV6-5 and TRBJ1-5; D ambiguous. The CDR3 runs 13 residues. Germline CDR1 is MNHEY and CDR2 is SVGAGI. Trimming removed 0 bases from V and 7 bases from J, with 7 bases in between. The CDR3 spells CASSYSIHQPQHF. DNA of the CDR3: TGTGCCAGCAGTTACTCTATCCACCAGCCCCAGCATTTT.

The chain uses TRBV13 and TRBJ2-1, with D possibly being TRBD1 (6 bases). Germline CDR1 PRHDT, CDR2 FYEKMQ (reference sequence). This CDR3 region has 17 residues. Trimming removed 0 bases from V and 2 bases from J, with 14 bases in between. DNA for the CDR3: TGTGCCAGCAGCTTAGGCCTCGGCAGGGGAACCTACAATGAGCAGTTCTTC. This encodes CASSLGLGRGTYNEQFF.

The rearrangement joins TRBV6-5 to TRBJ2-2, with D unclear. The CDR3 contains 14 residues. V was shortened by 2 bases and J by 4 bases, with 8 bases between the two germline ends. Looked up from germline, CDR1 is MNHEY and CDR2 is SVGAGI. This chain's CDR3 is CASSYEESTGELFF. In nucleotides, the CDR3 is TGTGCCAGCAGTTACGAGGAGAGCACCGGGGAGCTGTTTTTT.